The sequence of this TCR beta chain was determined in a study of CD8 T cells in ankylosing spondylitis. Findings of the study overall: Some of the motif variants had earlier been found in reactive arthritis patients' fluid and blood. Ankylosing spondylitis blood appeared to be characterized by a TCR beta motif of 8 or 9 highly homologous variants.

CDR1 is SGDLS, CDR2 YYNGEE, per germline. Trimming removed 0 bases from V and 6 bases from J; junction bases left unmatched: 6. There are 14 residues in the CDR3. In regard to this clonotype: The antigen remains undetermined.

Using its own MiXCR run on the 5' RACE reads, TCRdb lists one record per CDR3 protein. Of approximately 350,000 distinct CDR3 sequences in the sample, about 20% were seen once. The chain has TRBV9 and TRBJ2-7; 7 positions match TRBD1. This TCR derives from a male donor with ankylosing spondylitis or in good health (not recorded which). Sequencing input: blood, either unsorted or a sorted T cell fraction (not recorded which). Written as DNA, the CDR3 is TGTGCCAGCAGCGTAGAGGGACAGATAGGCGAGCAGTACTTC. Its translation: CASSVEGQIGEQYF.